The 6 T cell receptor beta chains listed next were all sequenced from one sample in a study of graft-versus-host responses after intestinal transplantation. The data were produced by immunoSEQ multiplex PCR, yet TCRdb's version contains in-frame clones alone and is incomplete. The profile shows under 75,000 clones, about nine tenths of them singletons. Tissue from the graft was processed to free its intraepithelial and lamina propria lymphocytes. This sample comprised ileum tissue, obtained more than 350 days after transplant. The origin of the receptors is a human patient who received an intestinal transplant, so some T cells may come from the graft donor.

This clone was counted once. The J gene is TRBJ2-7, the V gene TRBV15; weak D call: TRBD2 (7 bases). The germline V gene encodes CDR1 LNHNV and CDR2 YYDKDF (reference sequence). This CDR3 spans 15 amino acids. The V and J ends lost 3 bases and 2 bases respectively, with 14 bases between them. The CDR3 sequence: CATSRGLGGPYEQYF. The CDR3 region has the DNA TGTGCCACCAGCAGGGGCCTCGGGGGGCCCTACGAGCAGTACTTC.

This chain connects TRBV13 to TRBJ1-1; D may be TRBD1 (5 bases). CDR1 is PRHDT and CDR2 is FYEKMQ in the germline V gene (reference sequence). CDR3 size: 15 residues. With 1 base removed from V and 0 bases from J, the gap between germline ends came to 9 bases. The CDR3 coding sequence is TGTGCCAGCAGCTTAGTTGGGGGATTGAACACTGAAGCTTTCTTT. Amino acid sequence: CASSLVGGLNTEAFF.

The V call is TRBV9, the J call TRBJ2-2, with D unresolved. The CDR3 loop spans 14 amino acids. The ends were cut back, 0 bases at V and 6 bases at J, with 9 bases in the middle. Germline CDR1 reads SGDLS; CDR2 reads YYNGEE. The CDR3 bases are TGTGCCAGCAGCGTAGCCGGCGCCCCCGGGGAGCTGTTTTTT. Translating it yields CASSVAGAPGELFF.

The chain employs TRBV4-3 and TRBJ2-1; tentative D call: TRBD1 (6 bases). The germline V gene has CDR1 LGHNA and CDR2 YSLEER. Trimming shortened V by 4 bases and J by 5 bases, and 15 bases separated the two germline ends. This CDR3 is 15 amino acids long. CDR3 DNA: TGCGCCAGCAGCCTCCTTGGACAGTTACACAATGAGCAGTTCTTC. Translation gives CASSLLGQLHNEQFF.

V and J are TRBV15 and TRBJ2-5; TRBD1 matches at 9 bases. This CDR3 spans 18 amino acids. Germline CDR1 reads LNHNV; CDR2 reads YYDKDF (reference sequence). The trim removed 0 bases at V and 3 bases at J, leaving 11 bases unmatched. The CDR3: CATSRDWGTGNFKETQYF. CDR3 nucleotides: TGTGCCACCAGCAGAGATTGGGGGACAGGGAATTTCAAAGAGACCCAGTACTTC.

The chain carries TRBV13 and TRBJ1-5; D is possibly TRBD1 (6 bases). Per germline, CDR1 PRHDT and CDR2 FYEKMQ (reference sequence). Trimming removed 1 base at V and 4 bases at J, with 11 bases between. The CDR3 runs 15 residues. The CDR3 loop is CASSLAGGRNQPQHF. DNA for the CDR3: TGTGCCAGCAGCTTAGCGGGGGGCCGAAATCAGCCCCAGCATTTT.